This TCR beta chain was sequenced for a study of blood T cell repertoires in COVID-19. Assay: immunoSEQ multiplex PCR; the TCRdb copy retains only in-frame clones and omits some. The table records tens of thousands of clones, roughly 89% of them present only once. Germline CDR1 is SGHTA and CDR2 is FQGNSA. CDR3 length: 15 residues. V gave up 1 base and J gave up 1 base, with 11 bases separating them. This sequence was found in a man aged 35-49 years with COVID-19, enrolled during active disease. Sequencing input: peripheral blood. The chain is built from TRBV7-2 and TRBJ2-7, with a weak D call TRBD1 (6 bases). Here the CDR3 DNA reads TGTGCCAGCAGCTTAGTCATGAGGGGGTCCTACGAGCAGTACTTC. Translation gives CASSLVMRGSYEQYF.